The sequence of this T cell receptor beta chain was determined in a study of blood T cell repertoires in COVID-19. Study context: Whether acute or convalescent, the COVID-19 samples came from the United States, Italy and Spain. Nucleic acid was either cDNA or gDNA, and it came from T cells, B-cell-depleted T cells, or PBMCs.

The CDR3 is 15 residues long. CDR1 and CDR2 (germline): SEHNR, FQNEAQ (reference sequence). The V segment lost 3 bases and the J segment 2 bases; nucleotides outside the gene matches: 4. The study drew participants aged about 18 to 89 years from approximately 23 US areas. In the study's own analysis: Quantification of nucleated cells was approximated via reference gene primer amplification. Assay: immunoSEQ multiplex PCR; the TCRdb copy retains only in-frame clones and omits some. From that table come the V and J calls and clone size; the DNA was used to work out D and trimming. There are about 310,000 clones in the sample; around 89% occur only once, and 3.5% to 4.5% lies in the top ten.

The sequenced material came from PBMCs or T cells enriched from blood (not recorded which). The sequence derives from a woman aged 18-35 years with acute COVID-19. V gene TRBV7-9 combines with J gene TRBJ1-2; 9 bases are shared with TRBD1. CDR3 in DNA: TGTGCCAGCAGCTTGGGACAGGGCAAAAACTATGGCTACACCTTC. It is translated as CASSLGQGKNYGYTF.